This passage covers 12 T cell receptor beta chains from one sample sequenced in a study of T-cell memory formation after mild COVID-19. TCRdb re-derived calls from the 5' RACE reads in MiXCR, one entry per CDR3 protein. The sample consists of 100,000 to 150,000 distinct CDR3 sequences, around a sixth of them appearing once. Sequenced sample: PBMCs or a T cell subset sorted from them (not recorded which). The receptor source for this set is an adult woman who had mild COVID-19 (a few samples of this study predate the infection). Cell type and time point are not known.

J is TRBJ1-6 and V is TRBV30; 8 positions agree with TRBD1. The V gene's germline CDR1 is GTSNPN and CDR2 SVGIG (reference sequence). V trimming: 1 base; J trimming: 7 bases; junction bases outside the gene matches: 6. CDR3 length: 15 residues. CDR3 in DNA: TGTGCCTGGAGTGGTGGGACAGGCCTAAATTCACCCCTCCACTTT. It is translated as CAWSGGTGLNSPLHF.

In its sample, this clonotype was seen a few times. V gene TRBV7-2 combines with J gene TRBJ2-3, with 7 bases aligning to TRBD2. J was trimmed by 4 bases and V by 7 bases; bases with no gene match: 8. This CDR3 spans 14 amino acids. Germline V gene sequence: CDR1 SGHTA, CDR2 FQGNSA. DNA of the CDR3: TGTGCCAGCACGATTATCGGGGGGTCAGATACGCAGTATTTT. Translated: CASTIIGGSDTQYF.

This clonotype turned up a few times. The chain joins TRBV14 to TRBJ2-5, with 10 bases identical to TRBD2. Per germline, CDR1 SGHDN and CDR2 FVKESK. Trimming removed 1 base from V and 2 bases from J; junction bases left unmatched: 13. The CDR3 consists of 19 residues. The CDR3 DNA reads TGTGCCAGCAGCCAAGGGACTAGCGGCGGGGCGGGGATTCAAGAGACCCAGTACTTC. Translating it yields CASSQGTSGGAGIQETQYF. The complete variable domain, with remaining parts taken from reference TRBV14 and TRBJ2-5, reads EAGVTQFPSHSVIEKGQTVTLRCDPISGHDNLYWYRRVMGKEIKFLLHFVKESKQDESGMPNNRFLAERTGGTYSTLKVQPAELEDSGVYFCASSQGTSGGAGIQETQYFGPGTRLLVL.

This clonotype was found a few times. The rearrangement joins TRBV12-3 or TRBV12-4 to TRBJ2-1; 15 nucleotides match TRBD2. The CDR3 is made up of 14 amino acids. After removal of 8 bases from V and 8 bases from J, the junction contained 4 bases not matched to a gene. The CDR3 region is CASSGLAGGDEQFF. The CDR3 nucleotides are TGTGCCAGCTCGGGACTAGCGGGAGGCGATGAGCAGTTCTTC.

This clonotype was recorded a few times. The rearrangement uses TRBV20-1 and TRBJ2-2; either TRBD1 or TRBD2 may fit D (5 bases each). Germline CDR1 is DFQATT and CDR2 is SNEGSKA (reference sequence). This CDR3 spans 16 amino acids. Trimming took 3 bases from V and 3 from J, leaving 17 bases between them. CDR3 loop: CSARGPGRMDTGELFF. DNA for the CDR3: TGCAGTGCTAGGGGACCGGGACGAATGGACACCGGGGAGCTGTTTTTT.

This clonotype was observed a handful of times. The CDR3 protein is CASSPDGSGSSTDTQYF. The CDR3 DNA reads as TGTGCCAGCAGCCCCGATGGGTCAGGCTCTAGCACAGATACGCAGTATTTT. This rearrangement joins TRBV5-5 to TRBJ2-3; D remains ambiguous. Germline values: CDR1 SGHKS, CDR2 YYEKEE (reference sequence). The CDR3 extends over 17 amino acids. V dropped 4 bases and J dropped 0 bases, with 18 bases sitting between them.

This clonotype was recorded many times. The CDR3 is CASTPGHEQFF. The CDR3 DNA follows: TGTGCCAGCACACCGGGACATGAGCAGTTCTTC. The chain combines TRBV12-3 or TRBV12-4 with TRBJ2-1; perhaps D is TRBD1 or TRBD2 (5 bases each). The CDR3 spans 11 residues. V lost 7 bases and J lost 8, with 9 bases in between.

This clonotype was counted ten times or more. V gene TRBV5-1 combines with J gene TRBJ2-3, with D perhaps TRBD2 (7 bases). This CDR3 region has 14 residues. The V end lost 5 bases, the J end lost 4 bases, and 14 bases lay between the germline ends. Germline V lookup: CDR1 SGHRS, CDR2 YFSETQ. Here the CDR3 reads CASRSQGRADTQYF. Here the CDR3 DNA reads TGCGCCAGCAGGTCGCAGGGGAGGGCAGATACGCAGTATTTT.

The chain recombines TRBV11-2 with TRBJ2-1; TRBD1 matches at 12 bases. V shed 6 bases and J 3 bases; nucleotides not matched to a gene: 21. The CDR3 length is 21 residues. The germline gives CDR1 SGHAT, CDR2 FQNNGV. CDR3 sequence: CASRSRGAGTGGLTRYNEQFF. CDR3 DNA sequence: TGTGCCAGCAGGTCACGCGGGGCCGGGACAGGGGGCCTTACTCGCTACAATGAGCAGTTCTTC. Variable domain in full (rest from reference TRBV11-2 and TRBJ2-1): EAGVAQSPRYKIIEKRQSVAFWCNPISGHATLYWYQQILGQGPKLLIQFQNNGVVDDSQLPKDRFSAERLKGVDSTLKIQPAKLEDSAVYLCASRSRGAGTGGLTRYNEQFFGPGTRLTVL.

This clonotype was detected only a few times. The chain couples TRBV4-2 to TRBJ2-3; the D gene is possibly TRBD2 (5 bases). V gave up 11 bases and J gave up 2 bases, with 17 bases separating them. CDR1 is LGHNA, CDR2 YNFKEQ, per germline. The CDR3 extends over 14 amino acids. Written as DNA, the CDR3 is TGTGCCGCCGGGGATGGCCGTAACACAGATACGCAGTATTTT. Amino acid sequence: CAAGDGRNTDTQYF.

V is TRBV11-2 and J is TRBJ2-1; unclear D gene. Looked up from germline, CDR1 is SGHAT and CDR2 is FQNNGV. This CDR3 comprises 15 residues. Trimming cost V 4 bases and J 0 bases, with 10 bases left between them. This chain's CDR3 is CASSSRISSYNEQFF. The CDR3 nucleotides are TGTGCCAGCAGCTCCAGGATAAGCTCCTACAATGAGCAGTTCTTC. The full variable domain, its missing parts supplied by reference TRBV11-2 and TRBJ2-1, is EAGVAQSPRYKIIEKRQSVAFWCNPISGHATLYWYQQILGQGPKLLIQFQNNGVVDDSQLPKDRFSAERLKGVDSTLKIQPAKLEDSAVYLCASSSRISSYNEQFFGPGTRLTVL.

This clonotype was observed a handful of times. The chain couples TRBV15 to TRBJ2-3, with D maybe TRBD2 (5 bases). This CDR3 is built from 17 residues. CDR1 is LNHNV, CDR2 YYDKDF, per germline (reference sequence). Trimming removed 3 bases at V and 0 bases at J, with 16 bases between. CDR3 loop: CATSRGAVRASTDTQYF. The CDR3 DNA reads as TGTGCCACCAGCAGGGGAGCGGTACGGGCTAGCACAGATACGCAGTATTTT.